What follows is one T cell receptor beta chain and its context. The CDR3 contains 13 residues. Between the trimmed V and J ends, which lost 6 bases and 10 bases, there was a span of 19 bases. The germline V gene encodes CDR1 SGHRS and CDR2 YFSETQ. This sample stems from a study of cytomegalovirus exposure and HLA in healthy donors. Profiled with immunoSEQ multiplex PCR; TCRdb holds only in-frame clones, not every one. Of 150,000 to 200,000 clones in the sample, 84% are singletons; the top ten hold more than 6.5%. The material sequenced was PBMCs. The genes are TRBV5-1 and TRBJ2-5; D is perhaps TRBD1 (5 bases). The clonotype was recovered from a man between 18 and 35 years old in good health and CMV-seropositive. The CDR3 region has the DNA TGCGCCAGCACTTCCGTACAGGACCCAAGCCAGTACTTC. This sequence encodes CASTSVQDPSQYF.